Below are 30 T cell receptor beta chains sequenced from a single sample in a study of tumor-infiltrating lymphocytes in primary liver carcinoma. Making TCR beta cDNA involved 400 to 600 ng total RNA and a constant-region primer. A slightly modified ARM-PCR protocol with three nested multiplex PCR rounds produced these TCR beta libraries. The first two PCR rounds, around 10 cycles each, used TRBV1-TRBV30 forward primers and a C-beta reverse primer. TCRdb re-analysed the multiplex PCR reads in MiXCR, keeping a single row per CDR3 protein. This repertoire shows about 330,000 distinct CDR3 sequences, about 65% found once; its top ten account for 5.5% to 8%. Germline DNA was extracted alongside blood RNA, which was obtained from unsorted whole blood. The specimen was peripheral blood. These receptors all come from a man between 35 and 55 years old with primary liver carcinoma and hepatitis B virus infection.

This clonotype was detected a few times. The rearrangement uses TRBV5-4 and TRBJ2-7, with D tentatively TRBD1 (5 bases). Trimming took off 7 bases at V and 6 bases at J, with 29 bases between the two ends. The V gene's germline CDR1 is SGHNT and CDR2 YYREEE (reference sequence). This CDR3 is built from 17 residues. The CDR3 region is CASGVQGRVKSGSEQYF. The CDR3 region has the DNA TGTGCCAGCGGCGTTCAGGGCAGGGTAAAGTCAGGAAGCGAGCAGTACTTC.

The chain couples TRBV30 to TRBJ2-3, with TRBD2 matching over 13 bases. The CDR3 is 20 amino acids. Trimming took 4 bases from V and 4 from J; bases not matched to a gene: 20. From germline, CDR1 is GTSNPN and CDR2 SVGIG (reference sequence). The CDR3 here is CAWNIPGTSGIKTGADTQYF. CDR3 DNA sequence: TGTGCCTGGAATATCCCCGGGACTAGCGGGATTAAAACGGGGGCAGATACGCAGTATTTT.

Note on this clonotype: Its ends do not fully match the called genes, so a read error is possible. V gene TRBV5-4 combines with J gene TRBJ2-1; 10 nucleotides agree with TRBD2. Germline assignment: CDR1 SGHNT and CDR2 YYREEE (reference sequence). There are 15 residues in the CDR3. In DNA form, the CDR3 reads TGTGCCAGCAGCCCTAGCGGGAGCTCCTACAATAAGCAGTTCTTC. It specifies CASSPSGSSYNKQFF.

As concerns this clonotype: A read error may produce the germline difference seen at one junction end. The genes are TRBV6-1 and TRBJ2-7; unclear D gene. Germline V CDR1 and CDR2: MNHNS, SASEGT. The CDR3 is 12 residues long. The CDR3 region is CTSSDGPYEQYF. The CDR3 region has the DNA TGTACCAGTTCCGACGGACCATACGAACAGTACTTC.

This clonotype has at least ten counts. As DNA, the CDR3 is TGTGCCAGCAGTCAACAGGGCGTAACTAATGAAAAACTGTTTTTT. The encoded protein is CASSQQGVTNEKLFF. The chain has TRBV6-1 and TRBJ1-4, with a tentative D call TRBD1 (6 bases). CDR1 and CDR2 from the germline V gene are MNHNS and SASEGT. V dropped 5 bases and J dropped 1 base, with 11 bases sitting between them. The CDR3 runs to 15 residues.

On this clonotype: Since the CDR3 does not end with the conserved phenylalanine or tryptophan, this likely comes from a read error. The V gene is TRBV6-6, the J gene TRBJ2-7; no firm D call. In germline, CDR1 is MNHNY, CDR2 SVGAGI (reference sequence). This CDR3 has 14 residues. CDR3 sequence reads: CAGSYSTLVHEQYL. The CDR3 DNA reads as TGTGCCGGCAGTTACTCGACGCTGGTCCACGAGCAGTACTTA.

Remarks on this clonotype: One end of the junction fails to match germline, which may point to a read error. The chain is built from TRBV11-2 and TRBJ1-1; D remains ambiguous. Germline V gene data show CDR1 as SGHAT and CDR2 as FQNNGV. This CDR3 has 13 amino acids. The CDR3 region is CASSVGLHAEAFF. DNA of the CDR3: TGCGCCAGCAGCGTAGGGTTGCACGCTGAAGCTTTCTTT. Full variable domain (rest looked up from reference TRBV11-2 and TRBJ1-1): EAGVAQSPRYKIIEKRQSVAFWCNPISGHATLYWYQQILGQGPKLLIQFQNNGVVDDSQLPKDRFSAERLKGVDSTLKIQPAKLEDSAVYLCASSVGLHAEAFFGQGTRLTVV.

Note on this clonotype: This CDR3 fails to terminate in the conserved phenylalanine or tryptophan, so it likely reflects a read error. The rearrangement links TRBV19 to TRBJ2-5; 10 positions agree with TRBD2. V shed 5 bases, J shed 5 bases, and the junction held 5 bases outside the gene matches. The CDR3 consists of 14 residues. Germline-derived CDR1 and CDR2 are LNHDA and SQIVND (reference sequence). The CDR3 protein is CASSAGTSEETQYS. CDR3 DNA: TGTGCCAGTAGTGCCGGGACTAGCGAGGAGACCCAGTACTCC.

Of note for this clonotype: No conserved phenylalanine or tryptophan ends this CDR3, so it is likely a read error. The DNA is omitted, as the CDR3 cannot be located on it reliably, and the CDR3 follows TCRdb's listing. This chain links TRBV6-1 with TRBJ2-3; TRBD2 is the table's D call and was not checked against the DNA. The CDR3 numbers 13 amino acids, ends counted. Germline V gene lookup returns CDR1 MNHNS and CDR2 SASEGT. The CDR3 sequence: CASSSPIAERGYS.

This clonotype was seen a few times. Just one base apart from a much larger clone, this may be a read error. The gene calls are TRBV6-1 and TRBJ2-7; possibly TRBD2 for D (6 bases). Germline V gene data show CDR1 as MNHNS and CDR2 as SASEGT. This CDR3 has 14 amino acids. Deletions cut 8 bases from V and 5 bases from J, with 19 bases between. CDR3 nucleotides: TGTGCCAGCTCGGTCCTTTCTAGCGACGACGAGCAGTACTTC. This sequence encodes CASSVLSSDDEQYF.

The CDR3 DNA is TGTGCCAGCAGTCAAAGAACTGGGGGGACTCCGGGGAATGAGCAGTTCTTC. Protein: CASSQRTGGTPGNEQFF. The gene calls are TRBV12-3 or TRBV12-4 and TRBJ2-1, with a possible D match to TRBD2 (6 bases). The CDR3 consists of 17 residues. Trimming cost V 5 bases and J 7 bases, with 24 bases left between them.

This clonotype occurred a few times. One junction end disagrees with the germline gene, perhaps due to a read error. V and J are TRBV11-2 and TRBJ2-3; 9 bases line up with TRBD1. The germline V gene has CDR1 SGHAT and CDR2 FQNNGV. This CDR3 spans 15 amino acids. The CDR3 coding sequence is TGTGCCGGCAGTCCTCGGGACAGGGAGACAGATACGCAGTATTTT. Translation gives CAGSPRDRETDTQYF.

Comments on this clonotype: This CDR3 fails to terminate in the conserved phenylalanine or tryptophan, so it likely reflects a read error. The CDR3 DNA is TGTGCCAGCAAGACCGGGACTATGATTTCGAACACCGGGGAGCTGTTTTTA. This codes for CASKTGTMISNTGELFL. The rearrangement uses TRBV10-3 and TRBJ2-2; 7 bases line up with TRBD2. This CDR3 has 17 residues. Germline CDR1 and CDR2: ENHRY and SYGVKD. Losses at the gene ends were 10 bases for V and 0 bases for J; bases not matched to a gene: 14.

This clonotype was picked up one time. The junction differs from germline at one of its ends, possibly a read error. The chain employs TRBV11-1 and TRBJ2-7; maybe TRBD2 (8 bases). This CDR3 spans 15 amino acids. Germline lookup yields CDR1 SGHAT and CDR2 FQDESV (reference sequence). The CDR3 nucleotides read TGTGCCAGTATCCCCACCGGGAGGGGGCAGTACGATCAGTACTTC. Amino acid sequence: CASIPTGRGQYDQYF. Full variable domain (remainder filled in from reference TRBV11-1 and TRBJ2-7): EAEVAQSPRYKITEKSQAVAFWCDPISGHATLYWYRQILGQGPELLVQFQDESVVDDSQLPKDRFSAERLKGVDSTLKIQPAELGDSAMYLCASIPTGRGQYDQYFGPGTRLTVT.

On this clonotype: A much bigger clone sits one base away, suggesting this may be a read error. The chain links TRBV4-1 to TRBJ1-2, with 7 nucleotides matching TRBD1. Looked up from germline, CDR1 is MGHRA and CDR2 is YSYEKL. The CDR3 spans 15 residues. Losses at the gene ends were 1 base for V and 4 bases for J; bases not matched to a gene: 6. The CDR3 region has the DNA TGCGCCAGCAGCCAAGGGGCAGGGGGGAGCTATGGCTACACCTTC. Translated: CASSQGAGGSYGYTF.

As concerns this clonotype: The junction departs from germline at one end; a sequencing error may be responsible. The chain has TRBV11-2 and TRBJ2-7, with 8 positions matching TRBD2. Germline CDR1 and CDR2: SGHAT and FQNNGV. The CDR3 spans 14 residues. CDR3 residues: CAGSSPTGRGGQYF. CDR3 in DNA: TGTGCCGGCAGTTCCCCGACAGGCCGGGGGGGGCAGTACTTC.

On this clonotype: A read error may explain this, as a much larger clone is one base away. The chain joins TRBV14 to TRBJ1-2; D uncertain. CDR3 length equals 12 residues. V lost 4 bases and J lost 10, with 13 bases in between. Germline V lookup: CDR1 SGHDN, CDR2 FVKESK. The CDR3, as DNA: TGTGCCAGCAGCCCAGGCAACCGAGCCTACACCTTC. Its translation: CASSPGNRAYTF.

Points on this clonotype: A read error may account for a junction end that differs from germline. This chain connects TRBV11-2 to TRBJ2-3; 7 bases align to TRBD2. The CDR3 contains 16 residues. Germline CDR1 is SGHAT and CDR2 is FQNNGV. The CDR3 DNA sequence: TGTGCCAACAGCCCCTACGGCGGGAGTCCCACAGATACGCAGTATTTT. Encoded protein: CANSPYGGSPTDTQYF.

Details on this clonotype: An end of the junction does not agree with germline; a read error may underlie this. V gene TRBV12-3 or TRBV12-4 combines with J gene TRBJ2-7; 10 bases match TRBD2. This CDR3 has 14 residues. The CDR3 sequence: CTSSFTSGDFEQCF. The CDR3 nucleotides read TGTACCAGCAGTTTCACTAGCGGGGACTTCGAGCAGTGCTTC.

The V and J genes are TRBV28 and TRBJ2-5; D unresolved. Germline V lookup: CDR1 MDHEN, CDR2 SYDVKM. Between the trimmed V and J ends, which lost 7 bases and 5 bases, there was a span of 11 bases. CDR3 length equals 12 residues. The chain's CDR3 is CASTGVRETQYF. CDR3 DNA: TGTGCCAGCACAGGTGTTCGGGAGACCCAGTACTTC. Combining the CDR3 with reference TRBV28 and TRBJ2-5 gives the whole variable domain DVKVTQSSRYLVKRTGEKVFLECVQDMDHENMFWYRQDPGLGLRLIYFSYDVKMKEKGDIPEGYSVSREKKERFSLILESASTNQTSMYLCASTGVRETQYFGPGTRLLVL.

V usage is TRBV7-3 and J usage is TRBJ2-3; 7 positions agree with TRBD2. The CDR3 has 14 amino acids. Losses at the gene ends were 5 bases for V and 3 bases for J; bases not matched to a gene: 5. CDR1 and CDR2 (germline): SGHTA, FQGTGA. The CDR3 nucleotides are TGTGCCAGCAGCGTCGGGAGGTCGACAGATACGCAGTATTTT. Its protein product is CASSVGRSTDTQYF.

V gene TRBV11-2 combines with J gene TRBJ1-2; no clear D. The CDR3 loop spans 11 amino acids. The germline CDR1 and CDR2 sequences are SGHAT and FQNNGV. Trimming took off 5 bases at V and 14 bases at J, with 15 bases between the two ends. The CDR3 protein is CASSPAYGCTF. The CDR3 nucleotides read TGTGCCAGCAGCCCAGCGTACGGCTGTACCTTC.

The chain is built from TRBV11-2 and TRBJ2-5, with 8 positions matching TRBD2. Germline CDR1 and CDR2: SGHAT and FQNNGV. Losses at the gene ends were 5 bases for V and 1 base for J; bases not matched to a gene: 3. The CDR3 is made up of 14 amino acids. This chain's CDR3 is CASSPGGGQETQYF. The CDR3 DNA reads TGTGCCAGCAGCCCCGGGGGGGGCCAAGAGACCCAGTACTTC.

The rearrangement links TRBV4-1 to TRBJ2-3; no definite D call. V lost 0 bases and J 2 bases, leaving 6 bases between the germline ends. The germline gives CDR1 MGHRA, CDR2 YSYEKL. The CDR3 has 14 amino acids. CDR3 coding DNA: TGCGCCAGCAGCCAAGAAAGCCACACAGATACGCAGTATTTT. Translation: CASSQESHTDTQYF.

This clonotype was observed at least ten times. The rearrangement uses TRBV6-5 and TRBJ2-1, with D unresolved. Germline V gene sequence: CDR1 MNHEY, CDR2 SVGAGI. V lost 8 bases and J 9 bases, leaving 5 bases between the germline ends. CDR3 length: 9 residues. CDR3: CASGSEQFF. The CDR3 coding sequence is TGTGCCAGCGGAAGTGAGCAGTTCTTC.

This chain uses TRBV6-1 with TRBJ2-3; D not certain. CDR1 MNHNS and CDR2 SASEGT come from the germline V gene. The CDR3 loop spans 12 amino acids. V was pared by 1 base and J by 9 bases, with 8 bases between. The CDR3 sequence is CASSEVECTQYF. In nucleotides, the CDR3 is TGTGCCAGCAGTGAAGTAGAGTGCACGCAGTATTTT.

As to this clonotype: Compared with germline, one end of the junction differs, possibly owing to a read error. The rearrangement links TRBV6-5 to TRBJ2-7, with D unresolved. There are 13 residues in the CDR3. CDR1 is MNHEY, CDR2 SVGAGI, per germline. Here the CDR3 DNA reads TGTGCCAGCAGTGAAGGGAACGTCTACAAGCAGTACTTC. Its protein product is CASSEGNVYKQYF.

With respect to this clonotype: This clone may be a read error of a much larger clone one base away. The J gene is TRBJ2-7, the V gene TRBV6-6; D may correspond to TRBD1 or TRBD2 (5 bases each). Trimming took 4 bases from V and 6 from J, leaving 16 bases between them. CDR3 length: 14 amino acids. The germline CDR1 and CDR2 sequences are MNHNY and SVGAGI (reference sequence). The CDR3 sequence is CASSFRGTGLEQYF. The CDR3 nucleotides read TGTGCCAGCAGTTTCCGGGGCACTGGTCTCGAGCAGTACTTC.

Regarding this clonotype: The conserved final phenylalanine or tryptophan is absent from the CDR3, which likely points to a read error. The rearrangement joins TRBV11-2 to TRBJ2-7; the match to TRBD1 covers 7 bases. The germline CDR1 and CDR2 sequences are SGHAT and FQNNGV. The CDR3 totals 13 residues. Unmatched junction bases numbered 2, after V lost 5 bases and J lost 1 base. The CDR3 region has the DNA TGTGCCAGCAGCAAGGGACAGTCCTACGAGCAGTACTTA. Protein: CASSKGQSYEQYL.

This clonotype has a count of ten or more. The gene calls are TRBV10-3 and TRBJ2-1, with TRBD1 matching over 7 bases. The V gene end was trimmed by 6 bases and the J gene end by 7 bases; junction bases not matched to a gene: 6. The CDR3 runs 13 residues. CDR1 and CDR2 (germline): ENHRY, SYGVKD. CDR3 residues: CAIRGTGANEQFF. The DNA for the CDR3 is TGTGCCATCAGGGGAACAGGGGCGAATGAGCAGTTCTTC.